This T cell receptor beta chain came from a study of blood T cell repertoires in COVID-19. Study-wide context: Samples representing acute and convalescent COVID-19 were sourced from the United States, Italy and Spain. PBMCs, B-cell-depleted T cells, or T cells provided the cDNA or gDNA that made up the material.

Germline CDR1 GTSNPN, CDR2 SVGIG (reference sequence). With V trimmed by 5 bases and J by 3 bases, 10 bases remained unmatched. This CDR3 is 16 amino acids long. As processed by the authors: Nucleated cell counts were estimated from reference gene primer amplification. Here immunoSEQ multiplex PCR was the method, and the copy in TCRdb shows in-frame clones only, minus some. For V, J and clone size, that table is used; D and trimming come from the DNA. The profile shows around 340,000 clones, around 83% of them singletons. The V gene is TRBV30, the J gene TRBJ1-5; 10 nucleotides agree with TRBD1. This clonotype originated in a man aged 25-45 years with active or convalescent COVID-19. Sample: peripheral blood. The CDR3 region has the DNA TGTGCCTGGGTTAGACCGGGGACAGGGGCCAATCAGCCCCAGCATTTT. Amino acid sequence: CAWVRPGTGANQPQHF.